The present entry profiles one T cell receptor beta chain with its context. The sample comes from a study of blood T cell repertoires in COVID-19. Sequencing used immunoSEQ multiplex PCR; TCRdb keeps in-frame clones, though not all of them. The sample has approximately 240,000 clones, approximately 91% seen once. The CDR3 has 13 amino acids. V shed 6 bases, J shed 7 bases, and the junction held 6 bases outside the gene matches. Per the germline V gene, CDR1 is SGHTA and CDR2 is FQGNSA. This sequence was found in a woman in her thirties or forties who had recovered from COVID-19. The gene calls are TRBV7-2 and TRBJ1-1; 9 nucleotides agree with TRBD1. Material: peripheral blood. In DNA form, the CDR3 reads TGTGCCAGCAGTTCCACAGGGGGCCATGAAGCTTTCTTT. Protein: CASSSTGGHEAFF.